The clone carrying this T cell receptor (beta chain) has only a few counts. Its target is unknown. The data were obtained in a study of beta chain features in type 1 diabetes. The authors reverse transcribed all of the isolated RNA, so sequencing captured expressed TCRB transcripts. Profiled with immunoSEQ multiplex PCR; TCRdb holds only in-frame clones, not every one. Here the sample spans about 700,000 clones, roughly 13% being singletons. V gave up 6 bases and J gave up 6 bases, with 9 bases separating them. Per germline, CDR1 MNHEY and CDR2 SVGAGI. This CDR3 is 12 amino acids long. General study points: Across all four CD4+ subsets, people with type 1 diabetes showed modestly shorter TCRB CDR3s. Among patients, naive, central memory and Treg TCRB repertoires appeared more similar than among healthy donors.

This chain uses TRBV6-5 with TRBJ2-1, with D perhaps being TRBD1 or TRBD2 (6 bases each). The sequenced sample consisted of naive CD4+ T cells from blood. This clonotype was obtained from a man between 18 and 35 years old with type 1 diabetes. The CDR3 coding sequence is TGTGCCAGCAGGAGGGGGGTCAATGAGCAGTTCTTC. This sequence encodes CASRRGVNEQFF.